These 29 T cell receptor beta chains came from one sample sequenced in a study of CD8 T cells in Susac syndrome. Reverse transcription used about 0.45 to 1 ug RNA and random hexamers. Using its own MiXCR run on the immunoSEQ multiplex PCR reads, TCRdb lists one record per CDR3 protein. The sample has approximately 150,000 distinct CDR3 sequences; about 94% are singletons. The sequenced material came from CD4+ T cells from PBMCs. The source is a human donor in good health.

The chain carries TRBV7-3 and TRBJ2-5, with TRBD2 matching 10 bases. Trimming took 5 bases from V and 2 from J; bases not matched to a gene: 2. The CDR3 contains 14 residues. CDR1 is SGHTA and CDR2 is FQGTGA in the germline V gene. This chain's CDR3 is CASSRTSGQETQYF. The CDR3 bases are TGTGCCAGCAGCCGGACTAGCGGACAAGAGACCCAGTACTTC.

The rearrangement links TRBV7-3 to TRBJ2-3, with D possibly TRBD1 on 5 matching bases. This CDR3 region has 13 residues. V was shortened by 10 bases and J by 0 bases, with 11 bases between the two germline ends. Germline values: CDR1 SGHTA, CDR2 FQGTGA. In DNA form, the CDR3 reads TGTGCCACCAGGGCGGATAGCACAGATACGCAGTATTTT. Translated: CATRADSTDTQYF.

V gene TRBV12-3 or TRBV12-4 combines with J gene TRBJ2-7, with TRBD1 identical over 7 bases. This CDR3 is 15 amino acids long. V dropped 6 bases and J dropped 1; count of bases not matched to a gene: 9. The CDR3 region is CASRATGALSYEQYF. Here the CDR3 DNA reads TGTGCCAGCAGGGCTACAGGGGCTTTATCCTACGAGCAGTACTTC.

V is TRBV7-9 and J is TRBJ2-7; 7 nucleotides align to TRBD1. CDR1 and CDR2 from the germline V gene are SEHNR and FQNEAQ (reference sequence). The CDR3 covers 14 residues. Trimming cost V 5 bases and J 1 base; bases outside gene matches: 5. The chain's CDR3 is CASSQRQGSYEQYF. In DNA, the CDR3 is TGTGCCAGCAGCCAGAGACAGGGATCCTACGAGCAGTACTTC. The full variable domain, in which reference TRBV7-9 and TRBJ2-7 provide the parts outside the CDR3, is DTGVSQNPRHKITKRGQNVTFRCDPISEHNRLYWYRQTLGQGPEFLTYFQNEAQLEKSRLLSDRFSAERPKGSFSTLEIQRTEQGDSAMYLCASSQRQGSYEQYFGPGTRLTVT.

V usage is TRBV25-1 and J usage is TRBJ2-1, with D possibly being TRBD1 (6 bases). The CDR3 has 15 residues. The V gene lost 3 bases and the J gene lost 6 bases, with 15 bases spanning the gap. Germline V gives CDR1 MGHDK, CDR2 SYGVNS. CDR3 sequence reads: CASSDDRFGLNEQFF. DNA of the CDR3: TGTGCCAGCAGTGACGACAGGTTTGGGCTCAATGAGCAGTTCTTC. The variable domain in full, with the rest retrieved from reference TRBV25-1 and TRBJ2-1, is EADIYQTPRYLVIGTGKKITLECSQTMGHDKMYWYQQDPGMELHLIHYSYGVNSTEKGDLSSESTVSRIRTEHFPLTLESARPSHTSQYLCASSDDRFGLNEQFFGPGTRLTVL.

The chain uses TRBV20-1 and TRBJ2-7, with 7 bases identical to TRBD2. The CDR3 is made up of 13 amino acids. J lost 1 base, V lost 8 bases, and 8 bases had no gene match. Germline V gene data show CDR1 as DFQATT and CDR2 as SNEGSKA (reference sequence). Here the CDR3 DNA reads TGCAGTTCCTCCGGCGGGGGATCCTACGAGCAGTACTTC. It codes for CSSSGGGSYEQYF.

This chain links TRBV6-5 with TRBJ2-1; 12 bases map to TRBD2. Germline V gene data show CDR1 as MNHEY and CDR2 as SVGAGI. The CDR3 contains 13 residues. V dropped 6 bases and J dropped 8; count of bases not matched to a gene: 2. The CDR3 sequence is CASRGLAGHEQFF. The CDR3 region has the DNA TGTGCCAGCAGGGGACTAGCGGGCCATGAGCAGTTCTTC.

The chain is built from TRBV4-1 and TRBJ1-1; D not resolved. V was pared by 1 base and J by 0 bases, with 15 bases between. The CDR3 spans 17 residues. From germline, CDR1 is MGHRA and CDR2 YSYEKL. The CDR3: CASSQVKWEGMNTEAFF. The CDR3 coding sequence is TGCGCCAGCAGCCAAGTTAAATGGGAAGGTATGAACACTGAAGCTTTCTTT.

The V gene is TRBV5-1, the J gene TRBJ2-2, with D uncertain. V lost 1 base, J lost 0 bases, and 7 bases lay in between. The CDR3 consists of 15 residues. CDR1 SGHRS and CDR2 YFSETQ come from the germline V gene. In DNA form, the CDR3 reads TGCGCCAGCAGCTTGTGGAGACCGAACACCGGGGAGCTGTTTTTT. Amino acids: CASSLWRPNTGELFF.

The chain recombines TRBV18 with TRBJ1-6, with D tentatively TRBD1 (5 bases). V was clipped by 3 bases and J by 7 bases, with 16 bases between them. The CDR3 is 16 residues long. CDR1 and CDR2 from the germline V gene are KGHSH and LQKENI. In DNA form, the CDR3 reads TGTGCCAGCTCACCGACCGGGACCTTAGGCAATTCACCCCTCCACTTT. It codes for CASSPTGTLGNSPLHF.

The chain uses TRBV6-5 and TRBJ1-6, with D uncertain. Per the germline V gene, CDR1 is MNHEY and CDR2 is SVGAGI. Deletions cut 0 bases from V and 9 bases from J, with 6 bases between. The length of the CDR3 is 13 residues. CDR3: CASSYSTGSPLHF. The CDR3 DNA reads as TGTGCCAGCAGTTACTCCACTGGTTCACCCCTCCACTTT.

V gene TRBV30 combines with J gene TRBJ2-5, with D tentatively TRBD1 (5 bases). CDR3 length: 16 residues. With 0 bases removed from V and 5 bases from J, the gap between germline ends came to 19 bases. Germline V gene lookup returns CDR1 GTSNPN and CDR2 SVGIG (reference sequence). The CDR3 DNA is TGTGCCTGGAGTGTACAAGGGGCCCCAGACGGGGAGACCCAGTACTTC. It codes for CAWSVQGAPDGETQYF.

CDR3 sequence (DNA): TGTGCCACCAGTGAAGGCGAGGACGATGGCTACACCTTC. It specifies CATSEGEDDGYTF. The V call is TRBV24-1, the J call TRBJ1-2; D is undetermined. The germline V gene encodes CDR1 KGHDR and CDR2 SFDVKD. Trimming removed 4 bases from V and 6 bases from J, with 11 bases in between. This CDR3 region has 13 residues.

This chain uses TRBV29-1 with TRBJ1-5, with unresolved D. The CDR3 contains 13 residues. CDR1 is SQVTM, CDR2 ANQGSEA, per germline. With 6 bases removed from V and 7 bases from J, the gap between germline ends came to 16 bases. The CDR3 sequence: CSVTTGLLQPQHF. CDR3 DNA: TGCAGCGTCACAACCGGGTTGTTGCAGCCCCAGCATTTT.

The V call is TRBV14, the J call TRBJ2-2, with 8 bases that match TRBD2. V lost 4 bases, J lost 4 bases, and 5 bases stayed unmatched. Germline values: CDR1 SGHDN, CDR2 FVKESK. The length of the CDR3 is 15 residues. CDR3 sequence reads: CASSRGTRFTGELFF. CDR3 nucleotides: TGTGCCAGCAGCCGCGGGACTAGATTCACCGGGGAGCTGTTTTTT.

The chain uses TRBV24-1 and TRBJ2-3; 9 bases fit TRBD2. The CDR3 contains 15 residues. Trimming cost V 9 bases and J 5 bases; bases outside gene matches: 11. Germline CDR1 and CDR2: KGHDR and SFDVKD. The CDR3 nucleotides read TGTGCCACCCAGGGAAGAGCGGGGGGCGGAGATACGCAGTATTTT. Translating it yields CATQGRAGGGDTQYF.

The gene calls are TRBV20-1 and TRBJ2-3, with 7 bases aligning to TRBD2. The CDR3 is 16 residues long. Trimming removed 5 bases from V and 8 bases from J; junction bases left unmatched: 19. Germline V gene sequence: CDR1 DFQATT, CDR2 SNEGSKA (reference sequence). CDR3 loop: CSARPRLAVAVATQYF. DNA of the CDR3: TGCAGTGCTCGCCCACGACTAGCTGTGGCCGTAGCTACGCAGTATTTT.

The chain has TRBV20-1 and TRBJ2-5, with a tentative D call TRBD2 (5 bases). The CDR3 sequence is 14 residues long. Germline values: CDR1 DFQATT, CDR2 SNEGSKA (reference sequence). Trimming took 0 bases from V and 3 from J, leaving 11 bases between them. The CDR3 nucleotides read TGCAGTGCTAGAGACCTAGCATACAAAGAGACCCAGTACTTC. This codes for CSARDLAYKETQYF.

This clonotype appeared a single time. The CDR3 coding sequence is TGTGCCAGCAGCTTGGCGTCTAGCGGGGAGACCCAGTACTTC. As protein: CASSLASSGETQYF. The chain carries TRBV5-6 and TRBJ2-5; TRBD2 aligns across 8 bases. This CDR3 is 14 amino acids long. CDR1 and CDR2 from the germline V gene are SGHDT and YYEEEE. The V gene end was trimmed by 0 bases and the J gene end by 5 bases; junction bases not matched to a gene: 3. Full variable domain (outside the CDR3, taken from reference TRBV5-6 and TRBJ2-5): DAGVTQSPTHLIKTRGQQVTLRCSPKSGHDTVSWYQQALGQGPQFIFQYYEEEERQRGNFPDRFSGHQFPNYSSELNVNALLLGDSALYLCASSLASSGETQYFGPGTRLLVL.

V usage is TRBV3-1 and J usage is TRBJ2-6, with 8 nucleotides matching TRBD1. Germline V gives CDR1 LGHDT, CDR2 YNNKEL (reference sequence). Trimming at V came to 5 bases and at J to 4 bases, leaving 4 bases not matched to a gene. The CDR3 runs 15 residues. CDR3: CASSLGTGGANVLTF. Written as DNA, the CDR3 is TGTGCCAGCAGCTTGGGGACAGGCGGGGCCAACGTCCTGACTTTC.

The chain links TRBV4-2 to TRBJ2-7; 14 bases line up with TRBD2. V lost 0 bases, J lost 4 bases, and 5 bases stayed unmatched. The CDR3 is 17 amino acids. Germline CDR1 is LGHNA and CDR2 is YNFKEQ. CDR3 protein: CASSQDRGLAGGYEQYF. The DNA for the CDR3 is TGTGCCAGCAGCCAAGATCGTGGACTAGCGGGGGGATACGAGCAGTACTTC.

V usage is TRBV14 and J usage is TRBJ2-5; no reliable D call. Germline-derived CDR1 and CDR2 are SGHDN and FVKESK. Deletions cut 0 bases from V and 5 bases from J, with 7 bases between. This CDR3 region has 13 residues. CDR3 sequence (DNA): TGTGCCAGCAGCCAAGATTTAAGGGAGACCCAGTACTTC. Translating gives CASSQDLRETQYF.

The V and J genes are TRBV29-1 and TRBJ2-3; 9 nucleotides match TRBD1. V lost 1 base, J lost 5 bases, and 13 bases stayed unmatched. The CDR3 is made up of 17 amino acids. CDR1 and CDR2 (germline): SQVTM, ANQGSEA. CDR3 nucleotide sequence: TGCAGCGTTGAAGGTACCCCCGGGACAGGGTTTGGAGATACGCAGTATTTT. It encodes CSVEGTPGTGFGDTQYF.

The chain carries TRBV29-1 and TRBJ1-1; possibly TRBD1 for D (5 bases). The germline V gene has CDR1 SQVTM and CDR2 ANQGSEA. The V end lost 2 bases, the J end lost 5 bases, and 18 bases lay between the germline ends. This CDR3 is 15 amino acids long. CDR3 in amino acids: CSVELAGRKGTEAFF. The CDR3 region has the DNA TGCAGCGTTGAATTGGCCGGGAGAAAGGGGACTGAAGCTTTCTTT.

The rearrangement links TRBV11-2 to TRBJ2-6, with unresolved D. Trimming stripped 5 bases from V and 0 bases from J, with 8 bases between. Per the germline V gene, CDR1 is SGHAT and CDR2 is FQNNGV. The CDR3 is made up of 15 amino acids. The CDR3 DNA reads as TGTGCCAGCAGCCCCCTAAGCTCTGGGGCCAACGTCCTGACTTTC. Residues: CASSPLSSGANVLTF.

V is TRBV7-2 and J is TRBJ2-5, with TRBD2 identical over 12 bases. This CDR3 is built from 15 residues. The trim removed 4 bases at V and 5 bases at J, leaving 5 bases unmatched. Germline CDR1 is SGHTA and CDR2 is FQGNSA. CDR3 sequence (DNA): TGTGCCAGCAGCTCGCGGACTAGCGGGGAGGAGACCCAGTACTTC. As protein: CASSSRTSGEETQYF.

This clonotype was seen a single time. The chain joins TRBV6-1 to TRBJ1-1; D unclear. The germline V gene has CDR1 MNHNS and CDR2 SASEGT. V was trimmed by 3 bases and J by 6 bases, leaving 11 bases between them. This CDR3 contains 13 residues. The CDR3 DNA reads TGTGCCAGCAGTGATGTAGGTGAGTCTGAAGCTTTCTTT. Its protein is CASSDVGESEAFF.

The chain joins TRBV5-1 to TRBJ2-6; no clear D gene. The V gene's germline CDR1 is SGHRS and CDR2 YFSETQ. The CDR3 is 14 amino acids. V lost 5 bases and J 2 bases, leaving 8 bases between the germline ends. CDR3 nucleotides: TGCGCCAGCAGACGAGAAACTGGGGCCAACGTCCTGACTTTC. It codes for CASRRETGANVLTF. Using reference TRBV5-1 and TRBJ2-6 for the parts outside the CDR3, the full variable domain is KAGVTQTPRYLIKTRGQQVTLSCSPISGHRSVSWYQQTPGQGLQFLFEYFSETQRNKGNFPGRFSGRQFSNSRSEMNVSTLELGDSALYLCASRRETGANVLTFGAGSRLTVL.

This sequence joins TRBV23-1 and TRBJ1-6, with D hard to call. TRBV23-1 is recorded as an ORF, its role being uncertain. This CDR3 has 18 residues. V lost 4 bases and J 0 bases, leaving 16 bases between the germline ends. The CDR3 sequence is CASSPPIGPSSYNSPLHF. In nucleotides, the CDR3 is TGCGCCAGCAGTCCCCCAATCGGACCGAGCTCCTATAATTCACCCCTCCACTTT.